Listed below are T cell receptor beta chains from one sample, sequenced in a study of Graves' ophthalmopathy and Graves' hyperthyroidism. TCRdb redid the calling of the multiplex PCR reads with MiXCR, one entry per CDR3 protein. The table records about 170,000 distinct CDR3 sequences, approximately 40% of them present only once. Sequenced sample: peripheral blood. These receptors came from a middle-aged woman with Graves' ophthalmopathy. Both conserved end residues are part of each CDR3. A D gene is named only where the DNA matches it firmly. Not all rows give a size; the values are once, few, many and, for expanded clones, a class.

v_call: TRBV7-8
d_call: -
clone_size: -
j_call: TRBJ2-5
cdr3_nt: TGTGCCAGCAGCTTAGGGCAGGAAGAGACCCAGTACTTC
cdr3_aa: CASSLGQEETQYF

v_call: TRBV4-3
d_call: -
clone_size: many
j_call: TRBJ2-5
cdr3_nt: TGCGCCAGCAGCCAGGGGACTTTCGGGGAGACCCAGTACTTC
cdr3_aa: CASSQGTFGETQYF

v_call: TRBV11-2
d_call: -
clone_size: -
j_call: TRBJ1-2
cdr3_nt: TGTGCCAGCAGCTTAAAATCGTGGGCCGTCGACATGTATGGCTACACCTTC
cdr3_aa: CASSLKSWAVDMYGYTF

v_call: TRBV6-1
d_call: -
clone_size: many
j_call: TRBJ1-5
cdr3_nt: TGTGCCAGCAGTGCTTGGAGCAATCAGCCCCAGCATTTT
cdr3_aa: CASSAWSNQPQHF

v_call: TRBV29-1
d_call: -
clone_size: -
j_call: TRBJ1-2
cdr3_nt: TGCAGCGTGGGGTTTCCGGGACAACCTTATGGCTACACCTTC
cdr3_aa: CSVGFPGQPYGYTF

v_call: TRBV12-3/TRBV12-4
d_call: -
clone_size: -
j_call: TRBJ1-2
cdr3_nt: TGTGCCAGCAGCCCGTGGGGACCAACTGGGGACACTAACTATGGCTACACCTTC
cdr3_aa: CASSPWGPTGDTNYGYTF

v_call: TRBV28
d_call: TRBD1
clone_size: many
j_call: TRBJ1-5
cdr3_nt: TGTGCCAGCAGGGGACAGGGGGCTCAGCCCCAGCATTTT
cdr3_aa: CASRGQGAQPQHF

v_call: TRBV7-2
d_call: TRBD1
clone_size: -
j_call: TRBJ1-1
cdr3_nt: TGTGCCAGCAGCTTCCCCGACAGGGTGGCTTTCTTT
cdr3_aa: CASSFPDRVAFF

v_call: TRBV2
d_call: TRBD1
clone_size: -
j_call: TRBJ2-7
cdr3_nt: TGTGCCAGCAGTGCGGGACAGAACTACGAGCAGTACTTC
cdr3_aa: CASSAGQNYEQYF

v_call: TRBV29-1
d_call: TRBD1
clone_size: many
j_call: TRBJ2-4
cdr3_nt: TGCAGCACCGGACAGGGGGATAGGGACATTCAGTACTTC
cdr3_aa: CSTGQGDRDIQYF

v_call: TRBV6-2/TRBV6-3
d_call: TRBD1
clone_size: many
j_call: TRBJ2-7
cdr3_nt: TGTGCCAGCAGCCTTACAGGGGGCGGCTCCTACGAGCAATACTTC
cdr3_aa: CASSLTGGGSYEQYF

v_call: TRBV6-1
d_call: TRBD2
clone_size: -
j_call: TRBJ2-7
cdr3_nt: TGTGCCAGCAGGCCAGGACTAGCGGACCCATACGAGCAGTACTTC
cdr3_aa: CASRPGLADPYEQYF

v_call: TRBV19
d_call: -
clone_size: -
j_call: TRBJ1-2
cdr3_nt: TGTGCCAGTAGTTCCCAATCGACGGCTAACTATGGCTACACCTTC
cdr3_aa: CASSSQSTANYGYTF

v_call: TRBV5-1
d_call: -
clone_size: many
j_call: TRBJ1-5
cdr3_nt: TGCGCCAGCAGACAGGGTTCTAATCAGCCCCAGCATTTT
cdr3_aa: CASRQGSNQPQHF

v_call: TRBV6-1
d_call: TRBD1
clone_size: few
j_call: TRBJ2-7
cdr3_nt: TGTGCCAGCAGAAGGACAGGGTTGTCCTACGAGCAGTACTTC
cdr3_aa: CASRRTGLSYEQYF